This T cell receptor (beta chain) was found in a study of T cell responses to AZD1222 COVID-19 vaccine. Study-level findings and limits: Among AZD1222 vaccinees, only six or seven were seropositive at baseline. The donor group comprised mostly white British people and more females; the analysis possibly underestimated clonal diversity.

V lost 5 bases and J lost 0; bases outside the gene matches: 2. This CDR3 has 15 amino acids. CDR1 is KGHDR, CDR2 SFDVKD, per germline. TCRdb keeps only in-frame clones here, not all; method: immunoSEQ multiplex PCR. The data show roughly 130,000 clones, 88% seen once. Regarding this clone: Its specificity is not known.

V is TRBV24-1 and J is TRBJ2-3; 9 positions agree with TRBD2. The sequence derives from an adult in good health. Material: peripheral blood, obtained on day 0 of AZD1222 vaccination. CDR3 sequence: CATSGAGGSTDTQYF. CDR3 nucleotides: TGTGCCACCAGTGGAGCGGGAGGCAGCACAGATACGCAGTATTTT.